This T cell receptor beta chain emerged from a study of OX40 agonist ivuxolimab in advanced cancers. Study details: The mean age was 60 years, ranging from about 23 to 79, with over 70% of participants male. Partial responses were recorded for three patients, including one with hepatocellular carcinoma and two with cutaneous melanoma. The study's findings and limits: At 0.1 to 3.0 mg/kg and by week 6, CD4+ and CD8+ T cells in the blood had expanded clonally.

Using immunoSEQ multiplex PCR, the repertoire was profiled, and TCRdb retains in-frame clones only, with some absent. Among roughly 63,000 clones, approximately 90% were seen once, and the ten largest hold approximately 10%. Remarks on this clone: Its matching antigen is unknown.

Patients who had autoimmune disease history or got systemic immunosuppression were left out. The length of the CDR3 is 14 residues. V was clipped by 4 bases and J by 3 bases, with 13 bases between them. Germline V gene lookup returns CDR1 SGHRS and CDR2 YFSETQ. This TCR derives from an adult with an advanced solid tumor such as melanoma, head and neck, liver or kidney cancer. The chain joins TRBV5-1 to TRBJ1-1, with no clear D. Here the sequenced sample was CD4+ or CD8+ T cells sorted from blood, taken in a trial of the OX40 agonist ivuxolimab. The DNA for the CDR3 is TGCGCCAGCAGCCTACCCGAACTGGACACTGAAGCTTTCTTT. Its protein product is CASSLPELDTEAFF.